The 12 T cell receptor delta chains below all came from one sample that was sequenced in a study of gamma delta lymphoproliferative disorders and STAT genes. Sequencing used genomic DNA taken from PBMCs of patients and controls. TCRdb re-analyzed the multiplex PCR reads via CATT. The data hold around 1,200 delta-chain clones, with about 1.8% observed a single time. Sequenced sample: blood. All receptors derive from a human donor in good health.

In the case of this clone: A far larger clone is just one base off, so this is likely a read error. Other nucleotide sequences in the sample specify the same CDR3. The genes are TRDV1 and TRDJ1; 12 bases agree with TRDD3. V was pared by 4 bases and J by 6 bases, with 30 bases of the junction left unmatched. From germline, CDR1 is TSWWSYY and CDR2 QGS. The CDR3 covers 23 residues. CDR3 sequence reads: CALGVQSSSTRVWGIRGLNKLIF. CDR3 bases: TGTGCTCTTGGGGTCCAATCGTCCTCTACGCGGGTCTGGGGGATACGAGGGCTAAATAAACTCATCTTT.

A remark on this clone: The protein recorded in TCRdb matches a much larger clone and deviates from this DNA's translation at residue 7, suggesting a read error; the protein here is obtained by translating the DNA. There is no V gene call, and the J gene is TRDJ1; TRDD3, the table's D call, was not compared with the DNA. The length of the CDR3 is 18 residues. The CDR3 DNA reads TGTGCCTGTGACAAACTTCCTGGGGGATCTCAGCTCGCCGATAAACTCATCTTT. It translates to CACDKLPGGSQLADKLIF.

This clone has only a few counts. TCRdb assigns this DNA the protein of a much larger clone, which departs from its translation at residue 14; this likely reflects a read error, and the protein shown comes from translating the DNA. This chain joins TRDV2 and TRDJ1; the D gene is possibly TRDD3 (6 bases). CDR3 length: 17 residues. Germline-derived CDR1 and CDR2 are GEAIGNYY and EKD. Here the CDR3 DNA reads TGTGCCTGTGACGACATGGGTGGGGGTCCCCACACCGATAGACTCATCTTT. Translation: CACDDMGGGPHTDRLIF.

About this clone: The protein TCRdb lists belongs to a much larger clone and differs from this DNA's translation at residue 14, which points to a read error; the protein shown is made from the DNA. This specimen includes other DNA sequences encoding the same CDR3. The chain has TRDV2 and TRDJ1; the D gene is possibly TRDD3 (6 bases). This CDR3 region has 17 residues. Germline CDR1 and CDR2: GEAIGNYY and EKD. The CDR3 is CACDTVGGPGGTDNLIF. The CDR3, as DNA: TGTGCCTGTGACACCGTCGGGGGACCCGGGGGCACCGATAACCTCATCTTT.

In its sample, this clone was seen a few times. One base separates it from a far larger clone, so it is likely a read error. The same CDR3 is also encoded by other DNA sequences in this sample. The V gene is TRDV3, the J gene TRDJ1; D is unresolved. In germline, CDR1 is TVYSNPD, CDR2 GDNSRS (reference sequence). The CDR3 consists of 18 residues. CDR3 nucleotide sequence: TGTGCCTTTCCCGTAACCTATTCTTGGTTTGGGAACACCGATAAACTCATCTTC. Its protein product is CAFPVTYSWFGNTDKLIF.

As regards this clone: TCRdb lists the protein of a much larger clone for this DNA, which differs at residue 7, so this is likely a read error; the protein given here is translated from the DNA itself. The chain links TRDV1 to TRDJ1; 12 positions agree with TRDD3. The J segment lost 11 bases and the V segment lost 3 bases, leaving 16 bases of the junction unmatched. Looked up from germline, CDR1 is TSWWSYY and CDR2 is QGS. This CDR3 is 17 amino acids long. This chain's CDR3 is CALGDDFPLLGDTGLIF. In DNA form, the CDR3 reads TGTGCTCTTGGGGATGACTTTCCCCTACTGGGGGATACTGGGCTCATCTTT.

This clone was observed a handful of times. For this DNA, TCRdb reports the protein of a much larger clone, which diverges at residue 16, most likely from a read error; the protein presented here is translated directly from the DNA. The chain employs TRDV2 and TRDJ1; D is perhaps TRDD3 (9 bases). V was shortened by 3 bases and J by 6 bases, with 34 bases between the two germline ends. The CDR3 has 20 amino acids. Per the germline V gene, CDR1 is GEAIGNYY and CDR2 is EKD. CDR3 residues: CACDPLNLPTGDTPANKLIF. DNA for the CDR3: TGTGCCTGTGACCCTTTAAATCTTCCTACGGGGGATACTCCTGCCAATAAACTCATCTTT.

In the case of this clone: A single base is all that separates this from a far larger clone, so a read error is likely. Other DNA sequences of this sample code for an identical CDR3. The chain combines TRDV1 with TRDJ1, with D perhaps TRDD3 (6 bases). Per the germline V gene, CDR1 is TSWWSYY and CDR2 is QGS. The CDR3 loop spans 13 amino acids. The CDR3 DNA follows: TGTGCTCTGGGGGGACCTCCTTCGAATAAACTCATCTTT. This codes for CALGGPPSNKLIF.

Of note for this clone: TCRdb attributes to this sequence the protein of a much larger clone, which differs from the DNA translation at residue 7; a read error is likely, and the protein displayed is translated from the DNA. The CDR3 protein is CACDTVALGDTLIF. The CDR3 region has the DNA TGTGCCTGTGACACCGTGGCACTGGGGGATACACTCATCTTT. The chain is built from TRDV2 and TRDJ1; 12 bases are shared with TRDD3. Germline CDR1 GEAIGNYY, CDR2 EKD. This CDR3 is built from 14 residues.

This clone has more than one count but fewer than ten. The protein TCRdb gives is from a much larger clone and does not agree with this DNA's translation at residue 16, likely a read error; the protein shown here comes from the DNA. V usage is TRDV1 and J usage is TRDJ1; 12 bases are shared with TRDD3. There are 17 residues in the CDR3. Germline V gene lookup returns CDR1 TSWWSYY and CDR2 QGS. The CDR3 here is CALGDDLPLLGDTGLTF. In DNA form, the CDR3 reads TGTGCTCTTGGGGATGACCTTCCCCTACTGGGGGATACTGGGCTCACCTTT.

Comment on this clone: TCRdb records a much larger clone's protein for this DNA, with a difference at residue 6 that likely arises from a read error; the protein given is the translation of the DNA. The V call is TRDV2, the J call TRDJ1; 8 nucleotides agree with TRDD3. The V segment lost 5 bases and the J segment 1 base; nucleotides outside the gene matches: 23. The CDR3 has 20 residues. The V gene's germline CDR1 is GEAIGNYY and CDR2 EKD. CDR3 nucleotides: TGTGCCTGTGTACCGCCCCCTCCTCTGGGGGACCAAGTCACCACCGATAAACTCATCTTT. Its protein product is CACVPPPPLGDQVTTDKLIF.

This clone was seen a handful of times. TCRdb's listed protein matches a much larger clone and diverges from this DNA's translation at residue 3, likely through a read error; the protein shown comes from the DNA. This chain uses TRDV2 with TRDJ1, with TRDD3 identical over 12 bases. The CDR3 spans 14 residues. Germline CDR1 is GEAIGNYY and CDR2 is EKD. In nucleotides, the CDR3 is TGTGCCTTTGACACCGTGGGACTGGGGGATACACTCATCTTT. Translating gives CAFDTVGLGDTLIF.